A single sample is the source of the 24 T cell receptor beta chains below, sequenced in a study of molecular identifiers for immune sequencing clone quantification. TCRdb used MiXCR to reprocess the PCR reads, holding one entry per CDR3 protein. Here the sample spans roughly 9,700 distinct CDR3 sequences, roughly a sixth being singletons. The sequenced sample consisted of naive CD8+ T cells from blood, with Jurkat cell RNA spiked in. Subset defined: FACS-sorted CD8+CD4-CCR7+CD45RA+ naive T cells. The receptors shown here come from a human donor in good health. Some libraries in this study had Jurkat cell RNA spiked in.

By share, this clonotype counts as medium-sized (0.01 to 0.1%). The rearrangement links TRBV5-1 to TRBJ1-1, with D unclear. The CDR3 extends over 15 amino acids. The germline V gene has CDR1 SGHRS and CDR2 YFSETQ. Trimming stripped 0 bases from V and 5 bases from J, with 14 bases between. The CDR3 loop is CASSLEGPAGTEAFF. CDR3 coding DNA: TGCGCCAGCAGCTTGGAGGGTCCAGCGGGGACTGAAGCTTTCTTT.

As regards this clonotype: Being one base from a much bigger clone, this may be a read error. The J gene is TRBJ2-5, the V gene TRBV5-4; D is perhaps TRBD2 (6 bases). Germline V gene data show CDR1 as SGHNT and CDR2 as YYREEE (reference sequence). The CDR3 has 13 residues. This CDR3 reads CASSLREQETRYF. DNA for the CDR3: TGTGCCAGCAGCTTGCGGGAGCAAGAGACCCGGTACTTC.

The sample holds many counts of this clonotype. The chain joins TRBV28 to TRBJ1-1; D not certain. Trimming stripped 6 bases from V and 2 bases from J, with 7 bases between. This CDR3 has 12 amino acids. The germline V gene encodes CDR1 MDHEN and CDR2 SYDVKM. The CDR3 DNA follows: TGTGCCAGCAGACTAGCAAACACTGAAGCTTTCTTT. Its protein is CASRLANTEAFF.

In its sample, this clonotype ranks as medium-sized (0.01 to 0.1%). The rearrangement joins TRBV5-6 to TRBJ2-7, with a tentative D call TRBD1 (5 bases). CDR1 and CDR2 (germline): SGHDT, YYEEEE. There are 15 residues in the CDR3. V was cut by 0 bases and J by 3 bases, with 13 bases left in between. CDR3 in amino acids: CASSLEGHLIYEQYF. Written as DNA, the CDR3 is TGTGCCAGCAGCTTGGAAGGACACCTCATCTACGAGCAGTACTTC.

On this clonotype itself: Sequence at one end of the junction differs from germline and may be a read error. V is TRBV7-8 and J is TRBJ2-7, with 9 bases lining up with TRBD2. Germline V gene data show CDR1 as SGHVS and CDR2 as FQNEAQ. The length of the CDR3 is 17 residues. The DNA of the CDR3 is TGTACCAGCAGCCAAACCTTAGCGGGAGAAGGGGTGGAGGAGCAGTACTTC. Its protein product is CTSSQTLAGEGVEEQYF.

In the case of this clonotype: Just one base apart from a much larger clone, this may be a read error. The chain links TRBV5-6 to TRBJ2-3, with D hard to call. V shed 0 bases and J shed 0 bases, with 14 bases lying between them. CDR3 size: 17 residues. The germline gives CDR1 SGHDT, CDR2 YYEEEE. CDR3 protein: CASSLAGLVGSTDTQYF. The CDR3 bases are TGTGCCAGCAGCTTGGCTGGGCTAGTGGGTAGCACAGATACGCAGTATTTT. The whole variable domain, remainder taken from reference TRBV5-6 and TRBJ2-3, is DAGVTQSPTHLIKTRGQQVTLRCSPKSGHDTVSWYQQALGQGPQFIFQYYEEEERQRGNFPDRFSGHQFPNYSSELNVNALLLGDSALYLCASSLAGLVGSTDTQYFGPGTRLTVL.

By sample share, this clonotype is medium-sized. V usage is TRBV6-6 and J usage is TRBJ2-3; D gene uncertain. CDR3 size: 17 residues. Germline-derived CDR1 and CDR2 are MNHNY and SVGAGI (reference sequence). Between the trimmed V and J ends, which lost 1 base and 4 bases, there was a span of 18 bases. The CDR3 nucleotides are TGTGCCAGCAGTTACTTTAGTCCGGGCCTCCGTCCAGATACGCAGTATTTT. Translation gives CASSYFSPGLRPDTQYF.

This clonotype was detected ten times or more. The chain has TRBV6-2 or TRBV6-3 and TRBJ1-1, with 7 bases matching TRBD1. CDR3 length equals 14 residues. V gave up 6 bases and J gave up 6 bases; unmatched junction bases: 10. Germline V gene sequence: CDR1 MNHEY, CDR2 SVGEGT. CDR3 loop: CASSQRQGRSEAFF. CDR3 nucleotide sequence: TGTGCCAGCAGCCAAAGACAGGGTCGGTCTGAAGCTTTCTTT.

This rearrangement joins TRBV7-6 to TRBJ2-3; 8 positions match TRBD1. This CDR3 region has 18 residues. Germline assignment: CDR1 SGHVS and CDR2 FNYEAQ. V lost 2 bases to trimming and J lost 1 base; unmatched junction nucleotides: 11. In DNA, the CDR3 is TGTGCCAGCAGCTTACTTGCCGCAGGGGGCGCGGGCACAGATACGCAGTATTTT. This sequence encodes CASSLLAAGGAGTDTQYF.

This clonotype has at least ten counts. The chain couples TRBV11-2 to TRBJ2-7; 10 positions agree with TRBD1. This CDR3 region has 14 residues. Germline CDR1 is SGHAT and CDR2 is FQNNGV. The J segment lost 3 bases and the V segment lost 1 base, leaving 0 bases of the junction unmatched. The CDR3 region has the DNA TGTGCCAGCAGCTTAGGGACAGGGGGCTACGAGCAGTACTTC. Amino acids: CASSLGTGGYEQYF.

Regarding this clonotype: A much larger clone differs by one base, so this may be a read error. The rearrangement uses TRBV11-3 and TRBJ2-7; 14 nucleotides align to TRBD2. Per germline, CDR1 SGHNT and CDR2 YENEEA. The length of the CDR3 is 14 residues. This CDR3 reads CASSGTSGSYERYF. CDR3 DNA sequence: TGTGCCAGCAGTGGGACTAGCGGGAGTTACGAGCGGTACTTC. Complete variable domain (other parts from reference TRBV11-3 and TRBJ2-7): EAGVVQSPRYKIIEKKQPVAFWCNPISGHNTLYWYLQNLGQGPELLIRYENEEAVDDSQLPKDRFSAERLKGVDSTLKIQPAELGDSAVYLCASSGTSGSYERYFGPGTRLTVT.

Sample share makes this clonotype medium-sized. The V call is TRBV28, the J call TRBJ1-1; a possible D gene is TRBD1 (5 bases). V lost 5 bases to trimming and J lost 4 bases, with 20 bases between them. From germline, CDR1 is MDHEN and CDR2 SYDVKM. The CDR3 is 16 amino acids. The CDR3 DNA follows: TGTGCCAGCAGTCGCCCGGGAGAGGGGAAGGGCACTGAAGCTTTCTTT. Residues: CASSRPGEGKGTEAFF.

In this sample, this clonotype turned up many times. V is TRBV18 and J is TRBJ2-1; D assignment may be TRBD1 or TRBD2 (5 bases each). This CDR3 is 15 amino acids long. The V gene's germline CDR1 is KGHSH and CDR2 LQKENI. V lost 2 bases and J 6 bases, leaving 14 bases between the germline ends. For the CDR3, the DNA is TGTGCCAGCTCACCATTTCCGAGGGGCCCCAATGAGCAGTTCTTC. Amino acid sequence: CASSPFPRGPNEQFF.

This rearrangement joins TRBV27 to TRBJ2-2, with unresolved D. Germline CDR1 MNHEY, CDR2 SMNVEV (reference sequence). This CDR3 is built from 15 residues. Deletions cut 3 bases from V and 7 bases from J, with 15 bases between. The CDR3 region is CASSFIRTVDGELFF. CDR3 sequence (DNA): TGTGCCAGCAGTTTCATTAGGACGGTCGACGGGGAGCTGTTTTTT.

On this clonotype itself: Given a much more abundant clone one base away, this may be a read error. V and J are TRBV13 and TRBJ2-3; D is tentatively TRBD1 or TRBD2 (6 bases each). The CDR3 runs 13 residues. CDR1 and CDR2 (germline): PRHDT, FYEKMQ (reference sequence). CDR3 DNA sequence: TGTGCCAGCAGCGGACTATCGACAGGTACGCAGTATTTT. Translation gives CASSGLSTGTQYF. The full variable domain, in which reference TRBV13 and TRBJ2-3 provide the parts outside the CDR3, is AAGVIQSPRHLIKEKRETATLKCYPIPRHDTVYWYQQGPGQDPQFLISFYEKMQSDKGSIPDRFSAQQFSDYHSELNMSSLELGDSALYFCASSGLSTGTQYFGPGTRLTVL.

This clonotype was found many times. The chain links TRBV28 to TRBJ1-1; D possibly corresponds to TRBD1 (5 bases). Trimming removed 3 bases from V and 3 bases from J, with 14 bases in between. Germline V lookup: CDR1 MDHEN, CDR2 SYDVKM. The CDR3 totals 15 residues. The CDR3 DNA reads as TGTGCCAGCAGTTTCCCTCGGGCAGGGTACACTGAAGCTTTCTTT. Amino acid sequence: CASSFPRAGYTEAFF.

In this sample, this clonotype is medium-sized. The chain recombines TRBV15 with TRBJ1-3; no definite D call. Germline V CDR1 and CDR2: LNHNV, YYDKDF (reference sequence). The CDR3 sequence is 14 residues long. Trimming removed 0 bases from V and 2 bases from J, with 5 bases in between. CDR3 nucleotide sequence: TGTGCCACCAGCAGAGAATTTGCTGGAAACACCATATATTTT. Its protein product is CATSREFAGNTIYF.

This clonotype was counted only a few times. The gene calls are TRBV11-2 and TRBJ2-1; either TRBD1 or TRBD2 may fit D (5 bases each). Germline values: CDR1 SGHAT, CDR2 FQNNGV. Trimming took off 6 bases at V and 5 bases at J, with 17 bases between the two ends. The CDR3 totals 15 residues. CDR3 nucleotide sequence: TGTGCCAGCAGTTTCTCCCGGGACCGTAACAATGAGCAGTTCTTC. This codes for CASSFSRDRNNEQFF.

This clonotype was observed a handful of times. The conserved phenylalanine or tryptophan is not found at the CDR3 terminus, so this likely reflects a read error. This chain links TRBV20-1 with TRBJ2-3; TRBD2 matches 11 bases. CDR1 is DFQATT, CDR2 SNEGSKA, per germline (reference sequence). This CDR3 is 16 amino acids long. The J segment lost 4 bases and the V segment lost 3 bases, leaving 9 bases of the junction unmatched. CDR3 region: CSASKALAGGPDTQYL. DNA for the CDR3: TGCAGTGCTAGTAAAGCTCTAGCGGGAGGCCCAGATACGCAGTATCTT.

In its sample, this clonotype is medium-sized. The rearrangement joins TRBV6-5 to TRBJ2-1; 8 bases are a match to TRBD1. The CDR3 is made up of 16 amino acids. V lost 5 bases, J lost 5 bases, and 11 bases stayed unmatched. Germline V gene data show CDR1 as MNHEY and CDR2 as SVGAGI. The CDR3 bases are TGTGCCAGCAGTCCTTCACAGGGGGAAAGGGACAATGAGCAGTTCTTC. This codes for CASSPSQGERDNEQFF.

To note about this clonotype: One end of the junction varies from germline; a read error may be responsible. The chain combines TRBV24-1 with TRBJ1-1; 8 bases match TRBD1. Per the germline V gene, CDR1 is KGHDR and CDR2 is SFDVKD. The CDR3 covers 13 residues. The CDR3 sequence: CATMDREETEALF. In nucleotides, the CDR3 is TGTGCCACCATGGACAGGGAAGAGACTGAAGCTCTCTTC.

V and J are TRBV12-3 or TRBV12-4 and TRBJ2-1; TRBD2 might be the D (5 bases). V lost 5 bases, J lost 8 bases, and 16 bases lay in between. This CDR3 comprises 14 residues. CDR3 sequence reads: CASSPPRHGDEQFF. DNA for the CDR3: TGTGCCAGCAGTCCTCCGCGGCACGGGGATGAGCAGTTCTTC.

This clonotype was recorded once. Relative to the germline gene, one junction end is altered; a read error may explain this. The chain carries TRBV20-1 and TRBJ2-7; 7 bases are a match to TRBD2. Looked up from germline, CDR1 is DFQATT and CDR2 is SNEGSKA (reference sequence). The CDR3 sequence is 15 residues long. The CDR3 protein is CSARDRWEGPYEQYF. Written as DNA, the CDR3 is TGTAGTGCTAGAGACCGGTGGGAGGGACCCTACGAGCAGTACTTC.

This clonotype is medium-sized within its sample. The chain combines TRBV30 with TRBJ2-3, with 7 bases aligning to TRBD1. There are 16 residues in the CDR3. The germline CDR1 and CDR2 sequences are GTSNPN and SVGIG (reference sequence). With 5 bases clipped from V and 2 bases from J, the junction kept 13 bases outside the gene matches. Here the CDR3 DNA reads TGTGCCTGGCTGGGGATCGGGACAGTTCACACAGATACGCAGTATTTT. This gives the protein CAWLGIGTVHTDTQYF.